These T cell receptor beta chains were read from a single sample in a study of T cells in localized non-small cell lung cancer. Measured with immunoSEQ multiplex PCR; TCRdb has only the in-frame clones, and not every one. The top ten hold roughly 7.2% of the sample, which has some 20,000 clones, roughly nine tenths seen once. Sequences were derived from peripheral blood, sampled before any cancer treatment. These receptors originate from a woman between 40 and 69 years old with stage I lung adenocarcinoma. The CDR3 runs from the conserved cysteine through the conserved F or W. D genes are given only for firm matches. For some rows the clone size is stated as once, few or many, or as a class when expanded; others skip it.

>TRBD1|few|TRBJ2-7|TRBV7-8
CASSFGTGGTYEQYF
TGTGCCAGCAGCTTCGGGACAGGGGGGACCTACGAGCAGTACTTC
>-|-|TRBJ1-1|TRBV30
CAWRRTTGQAFF
TGTGCCTGGAGGCGGACGACAGGCCAAGCTTTCTTT
>TRBD1|-|TRBJ2-3|TRBV10-3
CAISFPDRGRVTQYF
TGTGCCATCAGTTTCCCGGACAGGGGAAGGGTTACGCAGTATTTT
>-|-|TRBJ1-1|TRBV19
CASSRLISGAGGAFF
TGTGCCAGTTCTAGATTAATTTCGGGGGCCGGGGGGGCTTTCTTT
>-|-|TRBJ1-2|TRBV5-1
CASSLRGSDYGYTF
TGCGCCAGCAGCTTGAGGGGGTCAGACTATGGCTACACCTTC
>-|-|TRBJ2-7|TRBV5-1
CASSLLTFGDYEQYF
TGCGCCAGCAGCTTGCTTACTTTCGGGGACTACGAGCAGTACTTC
>TRBD2|-|TRBJ2-7|TRBV5-5
CASSLWGFSGRPYEQYF
TGTGCCAGCAGCTTGTGGGGATTTAGCGGGAGACCCTACGAGCAGTACTTC
>-|-|TRBJ2-3|TRBV28
CASSLSRGVTDTQYF
TGTGCCAGCAGTTTGAGCAGGGGGGTCACAGATACGCAGTATTTT
>TRBD1|-|TRBJ1-1|TRBV10-3
CAISESGTVNTEAFF
TGTGCCATCAGTGAGTCGGGGACAGTGAACACTGAAGCTTTCTTT
>-|-|TRBJ1-5|TRBV7-2
CASSLNRESLHF
TGTGCCAGCAGCTTAAACCGGGAGAGTCTGCATTTT
>TRBD1|-|TRBJ2-1|TRBV27
CATLSPDRGWQTPHNEQFF
TGTGCCACCTTAAGCCCGGACAGGGGATGGCAGACTCCCCACAATGAGCAGTTCTTC
>TRBD2|-|TRBJ2-3|TRBV7-2
CASSLGLAGGEGTQYF
TGTGCCAGCAGCCTCGGACTAGCGGGGGGGGAAGGTACGCAGTATTTT
>TRBD2|-|TRBJ2-3|TRBV30
CAWKSGVVDRAQYF
TGTGCCTGGAAGAGCGGGGTAGTTGATCGGGCGCAGTATTTT
>-|-|TRBJ2-2|TRBV28
CASSLIGKWTPNTGELFF
TGTGCCAGCAGTTTAATCGGTAAATGGACCCCGAACACCGGGGAGCTGTTTTTT
>-|-|TRBJ2-2|TRBV28
CASSLIQTGELFF
TGTGCCAGCAGTTTAATCCAAACCGGGGAGCTGTTTTTT
>TRBD2|-|TRBJ2-1|TRBV5-4
CASSLGAGDYNEQFF
TGTGCCAGCAGCTTGGGAGCGGGAGACTACAATGAGCAGTTCTTC
>-|-|TRBJ1-5|TRBV28
CASRIQGRFNQPQHF
TGTGCCAGCAGGATACAGGGAAGATTCAATCAGCCCCAGCATTTT
>-|-|TRBJ1-1|TRBV18
CASSFLADTEAFF
TGTGCCAGCTCATTTTTGGCCGACACTGAAGCTTTCTTT
>-|-|TRBJ1-2|TRBV6-1
CASSRGGYTF
TGTGCCAGCTCCCGGGGTGGCTACACCTTC
>TRBD1|-|TRBJ2-6|TRBV4-1
CASSPGTGNSGANVLTF
TGCGCCAGCAGCCCCGGGACAGGGAACTCTGGGGCCAACGTCCTGACTTTC
>TRBD1|once|TRBJ1-4|TRBV28
CASRSGQGRTNEKLFF
TGTGCCAGCAGATCGGGACAGGGAAGGACTAATGAAAAACTGTTTTTT
>TRBD2|-|TRBJ2-5|TRBV7-9
CASSLGLAGGGETQYF
TGTGCCAGCAGCTTAGGACTAGCGGGAGGCGGGGAGACCCAGTACTTC
>-|-|TRBJ2-2|TRBV28
CASSFWGRTNTGELFF
TGTGCCAGCAGTTTCTGGGGTAGAACGAACACCGGGGAGCTGTTTTTT
>TRBD1|-|TRBJ1-3|TRBV28
CASSLAGTGALTRSGNTIYF
TGTGCCAGCAGTTTAGCCGGGACAGGTGCCCTAACGAGGTCTGGAAACACCATATATTTT
>-|-|TRBJ2-7|TRBV7-3
CASSLLGFEQYF
TGTGCCAGCAGCTTACTGGGTTTCGAGCAGTACTTC
>TRBD1|-|TRBJ1-1|TRBV5-1
CASSLGGTANTEAFF
TGCGCCAGCAGCTTGGGGGGGACAGCGAACACTGAAGCTTTCTTT
>-|-|TRBJ1-4|TRBV5-1
CASSPPGGREKLFF
TGCGCCAGCAGCCCCCCGGGGGGGCGGGAAAAACTGTTTTTT
>-|-|TRBJ2-7|TRBV2
CASSEIGVSYEQYF
TGTGCCAGCAGTGAAATCGGGGTCTCCTACGAGCAGTACTTC
>TRBD2|-|TRBJ2-1|TRBV28
CASSVLADQINEQFF
TGTGCCAGCAGCGTACTAGCGGACCAAATCAATGAGCAGTTCTTC
>-|-|TRBJ1-4|TRBV5-6
CASSLLTGPATNEKLFF
TGTGCCAGCAGCTTGCTCACAGGACCGGCAACTAATGAAAAACTGTTTTTT
>-|-|TRBJ1-1|TRBV19
CASSMVPENTEAFF
TGTGCCAGTAGTATGGTTCCAGAGAACACTGAAGCTTTCTTT
>TRBD1|-|TRBJ1-2|TRBV7-2
CASSLVGQGARGYTF
TGTGCCAGCAGCTTAGTGGGACAGGGGGCGCGTGGCTACACCTTC
>TRBD2|-|TRBJ2-7|TRBV19
CASSIDLLAGGREDEQYF
TGTGCCAGTAGTATAGACCTTTTAGCGGGAGGGAGGGAAGACGAGCAGTACTTC
>-|-|TRBJ2-1|TRBV7-6
CASGERGIYNEQFF
TGTGCCAGCGGTGAGAGGGGGATCTACAATGAGCAGTTCTTC
>-|-|TRBJ1-1|TRBV30
CAGGHENTEAFF
TGTGCCGGCGGACACGAGAACACTGAAGCTTTCTTT
>-|-|TRBJ2-3|TRBV4-3
CASSQAPTQGGDTQYF
TGCGCCAGCAGCCAAGCCCCGACTCAGGGGGGGGATACGCAGTATTTT
>-|-|TRBJ2-1|TRBV5-1
CASSSGPYNEQFF
TGCGCCAGCAGCTCCGGACCCTACAATGAGCAGTTCTTC
>TRBD2|once|TRBJ2-2|TRBV4-1
CASSLREAGGGAGELFF
TGCGCCAGCAGCCTTCGTGAAGCGGGAGGGGGCGCCGGGGAGCTGTTTTTT
>-|-|TRBJ1-5|TRBV27
CASGTLGQPQHF
TGTGCCAGCGGCACATTGGGGCAGCCCCAGCATTTT
>-|-|TRBJ2-7|TRBV4-3
CASSQEVGAGRSYEQYF
TGCGCCAGCAGCCAAGAGGTTGGAGCGGGCCGATCCTACGAGCAGTACTTC
>-|-|TRBJ1-1|TRBV28
CASSPPQGPIGTEAFF
TGTGCCAGCAGTCCACCCCAGGGGCCTATCGGCACTGAAGCTTTCTTT
>-|-|TRBJ2-1|TRBV13
CASYKSSTRGEQFF
TGTGCCAGCTATAAGTCTTCTACTAGGGGTGAGCAGTTCTTC
>-|few|TRBJ1-1|TRBV18
CASSLQTAGGAEAFF
TGTGCCAGCTCACTTCAGACAGCGGGGGGTGCTGAAGCTTTCTTT
>-|-|TRBJ2-1|TRBV11-2
CASSLGATSNEQFF
TGTGCCAGCAGCCTGGGGGCGACTAGCAATGAGCAGTTCTTC
>-|-|TRBJ2-3|TRBV5-1
CASSLLGSSTDTQYF
TGCGCCAGCAGCTTGTTAGGGTCTAGCACAGATACGCAGTATTTT
>-|-|TRBJ1-3|TRBV5-1
CARSSGNTIYF
TGCGCCAGGTCCAGCGGAAACACCATATATTTT
>-|-|TRBJ2-7|TRBV30
CAWFSGADSYEQYF
TGTGCCTGGTTCTCGGGGGCGGACTCCTACGAGCAGTACTTC
>-|once|TRBJ1-4|TRBV28
CASETGWNEKLFF
TGTGCCAGCGAAACTGGGTGGAATGAAAAACTGTTTTTT
>-|-|TRBJ1-1|TRBV9
CASSAFYGGDNTEAFF
TGTGCCAGCAGCGCATTCTATGGGGGGGATAACACTGAAGCTTTCTTT
>-|-|TRBJ2-3|TRBV5-1
CASRTVSSTDTQYF
TGCGCCAGTCGGACGGTCTCTAGCACAGATACGCAGTATTTT
>-|-|TRBJ2-5|TRBV28
CASSPRGGPQETQYF
TGTGCCAGCAGTCCCCGTGGGGGGCCCCAAGAGACCCAGTACTTC
>TRBD1|-|TRBJ1-5|TRBV2
CASRRDSNQPQHF
TGTGCCAGCAGACGGGACAGCAACCAGCCCCAGCATTTT
>-|once|TRBJ1-5|TRBV19
CASSLQGSYRQPQHF
TGTGCCAGTAGCCTACAGGGCAGCTATCGTCAGCCCCAGCATTTT
>TRBD1|-|TRBJ2-1|TRBV7-3
CASSTPGQGYNEQFF
TGTGCCAGCAGCACACCGGGACAGGGATACAATGAGCAGTTCTTC
>-|-|TRBJ1-1|TRBV10-3
CAISESFGQSEAFF
TGTGCCATCAGTGAGTCTTTTGGACAGTCAGAAGCTTTCTTT